This TCR beta chain was sequenced for a study of identical twins. Whole-study findings and limits: Donors were not followed over many years; analysis was cross-sectional. Models, which agreed with sharing between unrelated individuals, nonetheless underestimated the out-of-frame TCR alpha sharing seen in monozygotic twins.

Details on this clonotype: The antigen is unknown.

The CDR3 consists of 12 residues. V dropped 0 bases and J dropped 10 bases, with 11 bases sitting between them. Germline lookup yields CDR1 SGHDT and CDR2 YYEEEE. Template switching created a universal primer site, and the cDNA included unique molecular identifiers. TCRdb re-analysed the 5' RACE reads in MiXCR, keeping a single row per CDR3 protein. This table has 400,000 to 500,000 distinct CDR3 sequences, less than 20% appearing once. The TCR comes from a man aged 50-59 years in good health. The chain couples TRBV5-6 to TRBJ2-7; D may be TRBD1 or TRBD2 (5 bases each). Sequences were obtained from naive T cells sorted from blood. The CDR3 loop is CASSLAGSSQYF. The CDR3 DNA sequence: TGTGCCAGCAGCTTGGCAGGGAGTTCTCAGTACTTC.